One and the same sample provided the 18 T cell receptor beta chains below, sequenced in a study of T-cell memory formation after mild COVID-19. In TCRdb, the 5' RACE reads were re-called with MiXCR into one record per CDR3 protein. The repertoire has hundreds of thousands of distinct CDR3 sequences, about a sixth of them found once; the top ten carry around 23%. Source material: PBMCs or a T cell subset sorted from them (not recorded which). The source of these receptors is a man aged 18 to 29 who had mild COVID-19 (a few samples of this study predate the infection). Cell type and time point are not known.

The chain recombines TRBV6-5 with TRBJ2-3; 9 bases are shared with TRBD2. Per germline, CDR1 MNHEY and CDR2 SVGAGI. There are 14 residues in the CDR3. The V and J ends lost 11 bases and 1 base, in that order; junction bases with no gene match: 7. The CDR3 reads CASKTSGGTDTQYF. As DNA, the CDR3 is TGTGCCTCCAAGACTAGCGGAGGCACAGATACGCAGTATTTT.

This clonotype was seen only a few times. The chain joins TRBV15 to TRBJ2-5; TRBD1 aligns across 7 bases. The germline gives CDR1 LNHNV, CDR2 YYDKDF (reference sequence). Trimming cost V 2 bases and J 4 bases; bases outside gene matches: 4. The CDR3 runs to 14 residues. The CDR3 DNA reads TGTGCCACCAGCAGACCAGGGGGTCGAGAGACCCAGTACTTC. Translated: CATSRPGGRETQYF.

V usage is TRBV7-2 and J usage is TRBJ1-5; D uncertain. CDR1 is SGHTA, CDR2 FQGNSA, per germline. This CDR3 is 14 amino acids long. Trimming shortened V by 0 bases and J by 1 base, and 4 bases separated the two germline ends. CDR3 bases: TGTGCCAGCAGCTTAGCCCCCAGCAATCAGCCCCAGCATTTT. Its protein is CASSLAPSNQPQHF.

The J gene is TRBJ2-5, the V gene TRBV6-2 or TRBV6-3; D gene uncertain. CDR1 and CDR2 from the germline V gene are MNHEY and SVGEGT. The CDR3 length is 11 residues. The ends were cut back, 2 bases at V and 5 bases at J, with 3 bases in the middle. The CDR3 DNA reads TGTGCCAGCAGTTACCCCGAGACCCAGTACTTC. It is translated as CASSYPETQYF.

This clonotype was seen only a few times. The CDR3 DNA sequence: TGTGCCAGTCGGTACCCCCACAGCCATAAGTATTTT. Translating gives CASRYPHSHKYF. V and J are TRBV6-5 and TRBJ2-3; no clear D. The CDR3 is 12 residues long. Deletions cut 9 bases from V and 13 bases from J, with 20 bases between. Germline V lookup: CDR1 MNHEY, CDR2 SVGAGI.

This clonotype has a count of ten or more. V gene TRBV5-1 combines with J gene TRBJ2-7, with D possibly being TRBD1 or TRBD2 (6 bases each). The CDR3 runs 14 residues. In germline, CDR1 is SGHRS, CDR2 YFSETQ. V was cut by 0 bases and J by 7 bases, with 14 bases left in between. The CDR3 bases are TGCGCCAGCAGCTTGGATGGGGGGCCAGGGGAGCAGTACGTC. Translated: CASSLDGGPGEQYV.

This clonotype came up a few times. This chain connects TRBV6-2 or TRBV6-3 to TRBJ2-3, with unresolved D. This CDR3 is 14 amino acids long. The germline V and J ends were trimmed by 6 bases and 2 bases, with 12 bases remaining between them. Germline V gives CDR1 MNHEY, CDR2 SVGEGT. Written as DNA, the CDR3 is TGTGCCAGCAGACCGCGTTCCTACACAGATACGCAGTATTTT. This gives the protein CASRPRSYTDTQYF.

V and J are TRBV7-6 and TRBJ2-2; D is uncertain. The V and J ends lost 0 bases and 4 bases respectively, with 6 bases between them. The germline CDR1 and CDR2 sequences are SGHVS and FNYEAQ. The CDR3 is 14 amino acids. The CDR3 nucleotides read TGTGCCAGCAGCTTAGCGAGGTTCACCGGGGAGCTGTTTTTT. This sequence encodes CASSLARFTGELFF.

The chain is built from TRBV11-2 and TRBJ2-2, with TRBD2 matching 10 bases. CDR1 and CDR2 (germline): SGHAT, FQNNGV. There are 15 residues in the CDR3. J gave up 7 bases and V 5 bases, and 7 bases lay outside the gene matches. CDR3 region: CASSPSGGAVGELFF. As DNA, the CDR3 is TGTGCCAGCAGCCCCAGCGGGGGGGCAGTCGGGGAGCTGTTTTTT.

The V call is TRBV7-2, the J call TRBJ2-3, with 7 bases that match TRBD2. Germline values: CDR1 SGHTA, CDR2 FQGNSA. The trim removed 7 bases at V and 1 base at J, leaving 11 bases unmatched. This CDR3 is 16 amino acids long. This CDR3 reads CASNKVSGVGTDTQYF. The DNA for the CDR3 is TGTGCCAGCAACAAAGTGAGCGGGGTTGGCACAGATACGCAGTATTTT.

This clonotype was found many times. The V and J genes are TRBV4-1 and TRBJ2-3; 14 bases agree with TRBD2. V lost 4 bases, J lost 4 bases, and 7 bases stayed unmatched. In germline, CDR1 is MGHRA, CDR2 YSYEKL. This CDR3 spans 17 amino acids. The CDR3 DNA reads as TGCGCCAGCAGCCGTCGACTAGCGGGGGGGATCCCAGATACGCAGTATTTT. Encoded protein: CASSRRLAGGIPDTQYF.

This clonotype was seen only a few times. The rearrangement joins TRBV6-1 to TRBJ1-5; D is undetermined. Deletions cut 6 bases from V and 5 bases from J, with 17 bases between. This CDR3 has 15 residues. Germline CDR1 is MNHNS and CDR2 is SASEGT. In nucleotides, the CDR3 is TGTGCCAGCAGATCCTCAGGAGAGTGGGATCAGCCCCAGCATTTT. It encodes CASRSSGEWDQPQHF.

The rearrangement uses TRBV5-1 and TRBJ2-7; TRBD1 matches at 9 bases. Trimming removed 5 bases from V and 4 bases from J; junction bases left unmatched: 4. CDR3 size: 13 residues. In germline, CDR1 is SGHRS, CDR2 YFSETQ. The CDR3 bases are TGCGCCAGCAGTGGACAGGGGCGGTACGAGCAGTACTTC. Amino acid sequence: CASSGQGRYEQYF.

This clonotype was observed a handful of times. This chain joins TRBV12-3 or TRBV12-4 and TRBJ1-3; TRBD1 matches at 7 bases. V was pared by 2 bases and J by 2 bases, with 3 bases of the junction left unmatched. The CDR3 length is 15 residues. The CDR3 region is CASSLRTGAGNTIYF. DNA of the CDR3: TGTGCCAGCAGTTTAAGGACAGGAGCTGGAAACACCATATATTTT.

This sequence joins TRBV19 and TRBJ1-3; D is uncertain. The germline gives CDR1 LNHDA, CDR2 SQIVND (reference sequence). The CDR3 contains 15 residues. Deletions cut 7 bases from V and 0 bases from J, with 13 bases between. The CDR3 nucleotides are TGTGCCAGTACCGACCCCGGGAGCTCTGGAAACACCATATATTTT. Its translation is CASTDPGSSGNTIYF. The variable domain in full, with the rest retrieved from reference TRBV19 and TRBJ1-3, is DGGITQSPKYLFRKEGQNVTLSCEQNLNHDAMYWYRQDPGQGLRLIYYSQIVNDFQKGDIAEGYSVSREKKESFPLTVTSAQKNPTAFYLCASTDPGSSGNTIYFGEGSWLTVV.

The chain combines TRBV5-5 with TRBJ2-3; tentative D call: TRBD2 (5 bases). Germline-derived CDR1 and CDR2 are SGHKS and YYEKEE (reference sequence). V was trimmed by 1 base and J by 1 base, leaving 10 bases between them. The CDR3 is made up of 15 amino acids. CDR3: CASSLRGRRTDTQYF. The CDR3, as DNA: TGTGCCAGCAGCTTGCGGGGTAGGCGCACAGATACGCAGTATTTT.

This clonotype appeared a few times. The chain joins TRBV28 to TRBJ2-7, with D perhaps matching TRBD1 or TRBD2 (6 bases each). Germline CDR1 and CDR2: MDHEN and SYDVKM. V was shortened by 3 bases and J by 4 bases, with 13 bases between the two germline ends. The CDR3 is 14 amino acids. Written as DNA, the CDR3 is TGTGCCAGCAGTTTCGCCCGGGGGCCGTACGAGCAGTACTTC. Translated, it gives CASSFARGPYEQYF.

The chain uses TRBV5-5 and TRBJ2-5, with TRBD2 as a possible D gene (6 bases). Trimming cost V 2 bases and J 10 bases, with 12 bases left between them. Germline V gives CDR1 SGHKS, CDR2 YYEKEE (reference sequence). The CDR3 contains 12 residues. DNA of the CDR3: TGTGCCAGCAGCTTAGGAGGGCTGGACCAGTACTTC. Translated, it gives CASSLGGLDQYF. Full variable domain (rest looked up from reference TRBV5-5 and TRBJ2-5): DAGVTQSPTHLIKTRGQQVTLRCSPISGHKSVSWYQQVLGQGPQFIFQYYEKEERGRGNFPDRFSARQFPNYSSELNVNALLLGDSALYLCASSLGGLDQYFGPGTRLLVL.